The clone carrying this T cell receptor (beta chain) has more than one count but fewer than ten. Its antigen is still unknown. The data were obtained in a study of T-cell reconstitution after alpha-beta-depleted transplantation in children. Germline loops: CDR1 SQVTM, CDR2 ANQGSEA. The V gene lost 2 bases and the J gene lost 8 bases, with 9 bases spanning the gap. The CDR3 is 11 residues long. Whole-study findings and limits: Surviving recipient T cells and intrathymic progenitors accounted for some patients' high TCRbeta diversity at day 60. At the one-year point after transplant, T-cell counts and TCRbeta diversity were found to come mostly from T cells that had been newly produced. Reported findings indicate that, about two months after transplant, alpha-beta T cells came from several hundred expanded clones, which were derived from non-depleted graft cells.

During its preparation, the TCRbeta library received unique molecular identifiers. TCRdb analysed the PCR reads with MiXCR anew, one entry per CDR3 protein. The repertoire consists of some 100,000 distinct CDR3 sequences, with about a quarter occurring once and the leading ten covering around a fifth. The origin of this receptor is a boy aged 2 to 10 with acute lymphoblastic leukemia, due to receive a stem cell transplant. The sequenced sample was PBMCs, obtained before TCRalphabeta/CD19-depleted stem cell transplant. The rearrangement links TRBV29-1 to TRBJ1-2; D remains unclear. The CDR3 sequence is CSVEKGSGYTF. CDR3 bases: TGCAGCGTTGAAAAAGGGAGCGGCTACACCTTC.